One sample yielded the 3 T cell receptor beta chains listed below, sequenced in a study of T cell responses to AZD1222 COVID-19 vaccine. Sequenced by immunoSEQ multiplex PCR; TCRdb stores in-frame clones only, minus some. The table has about 86,000 clones, roughly 90% seen once. This material consisted of peripheral blood, taken 28 days after the second AZD1222 dose. The receptor source for this set is an adult who received the AZD1222 COVID-19 vaccine.

V is TRBV4-1 and J is TRBJ2-7; 8 bases map to TRBD2. CDR1 and CDR2 (germline): MGHRA, YSYEKL. The length of the CDR3 is 16 residues. Trimming took 0 bases from V and 3 from J; bases not matched to a gene: 7. The CDR3 spells CASSQDISGRGYEQYF. CDR3 sequence (DNA): TGCGCCAGCAGCCAAGATATCAGCGGGAGAGGCTACGAGCAGTACTTC.

The genes are TRBV15 and TRBJ2-3; D gene uncertain. The CDR3 contains 14 residues. The ends were cut back, 1 base at V and 1 base at J, with 6 bases in the middle. The V gene's germline CDR1 is LNHNV and CDR2 YYDKDF (reference sequence). The CDR3 region is CATSRGTGTDTQYF. CDR3 DNA sequence: TGTGCCACCAGCAGAGGAACCGGCACAGATACGCAGTATTTT.

The chain has TRBV28 and TRBJ2-7; weak D call: TRBD1 (7 bases). CDR1 and CDR2 from the germline V gene are MDHEN and SYDVKM. This CDR3 comprises 14 residues. Trimming stripped 2 bases from V and 4 bases from J, with 12 bases between. Here the CDR3 reads CASSLDQGGYEQYF. Written as DNA, the CDR3 is TGTGCCAGCAGTTTAGATCAGGGGGGATACGAGCAGTACTTC.